This TCR beta chain is from a study of cytomegalovirus exposure and HLA in healthy donors. Study background: HLA-typed donors were the source of approximately 80 million unique TCRs held in an early data release.

Germline assignment: CDR1 SGHNT and CDR2 YYREEE (reference sequence). V lost 4 bases, J lost 4 bases, and 7 bases stayed unmatched. The CDR3 runs to 14 residues. Study-wide findings and caveats: Most subjects' HLA-A and HLA-B alleles were reportedly predicted from TCR beta sequences.

Turning to this clone: What it binds is not known.

PCR primers comprised 60 Vbeta and 13 Jbeta primers. Here immunoSEQ multiplex PCR was the method, and the copy in TCRdb shows in-frame clones only, minus some. The profile shows approximately 130,000 clones, around 73% of them singletons. The chain carries TRBV5-4 and TRBJ1-2, with 7 bases identical to TRBD1. The sample comprised PBMCs. The clonotype was recovered from a man aged 50 to 59 in good health and CMV-seronegative. CDR3: CASSPDRRFYGYTF. The DNA of the CDR3 is TGTGCCAGCAGCCCGGACAGGAGATTCTATGGCTACACCTTC.